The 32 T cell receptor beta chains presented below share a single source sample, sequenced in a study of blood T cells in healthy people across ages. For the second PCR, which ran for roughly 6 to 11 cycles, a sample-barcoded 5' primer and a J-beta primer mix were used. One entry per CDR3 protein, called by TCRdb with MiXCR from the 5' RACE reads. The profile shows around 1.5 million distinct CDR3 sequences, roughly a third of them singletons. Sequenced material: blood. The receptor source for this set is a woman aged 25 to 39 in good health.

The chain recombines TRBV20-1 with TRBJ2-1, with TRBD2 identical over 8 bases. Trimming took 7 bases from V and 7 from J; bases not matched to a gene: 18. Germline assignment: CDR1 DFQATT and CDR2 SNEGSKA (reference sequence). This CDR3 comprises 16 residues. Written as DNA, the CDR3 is TGCAGTGTCCTCCACGTACTAGCGGAGGATCTGAATGAGCAGTTCTTC. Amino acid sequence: CSVLHVLAEDLNEQFF.

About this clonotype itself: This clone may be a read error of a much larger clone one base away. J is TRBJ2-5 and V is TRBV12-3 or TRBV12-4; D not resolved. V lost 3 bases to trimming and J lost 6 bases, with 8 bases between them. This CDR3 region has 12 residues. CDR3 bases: TGTGCCAGCAGTTTGATTGCCCAGACCCAGTACTTC. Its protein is CASSLIAQTQYF.

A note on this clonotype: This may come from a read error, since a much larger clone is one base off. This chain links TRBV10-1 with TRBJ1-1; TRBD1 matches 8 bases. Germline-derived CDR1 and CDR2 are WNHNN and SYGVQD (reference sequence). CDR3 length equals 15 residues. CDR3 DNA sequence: TGCGCCAACAGTGAGACCGGACAGGGTAACACTGAAGCTTTCTTT. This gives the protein CANSETGQGNTEAFF.

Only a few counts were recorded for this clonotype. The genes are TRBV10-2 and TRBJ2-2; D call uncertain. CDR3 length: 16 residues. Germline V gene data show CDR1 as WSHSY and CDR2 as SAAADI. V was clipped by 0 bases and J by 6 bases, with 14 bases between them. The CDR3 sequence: CASSESPRPRSGELFF. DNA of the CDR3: TGCGCCAGCAGTGAGTCCCCCAGGCCAAGGTCCGGGGAGCTGTTTTTT.

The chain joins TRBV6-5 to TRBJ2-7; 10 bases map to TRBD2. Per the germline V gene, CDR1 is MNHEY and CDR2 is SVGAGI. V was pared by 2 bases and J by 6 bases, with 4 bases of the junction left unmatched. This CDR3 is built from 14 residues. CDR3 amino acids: CASSYSGGAREQYF. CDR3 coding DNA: TGTGCCAGCAGTTACAGCGGGGGGGCCCGCGAGCAGTACTTC.

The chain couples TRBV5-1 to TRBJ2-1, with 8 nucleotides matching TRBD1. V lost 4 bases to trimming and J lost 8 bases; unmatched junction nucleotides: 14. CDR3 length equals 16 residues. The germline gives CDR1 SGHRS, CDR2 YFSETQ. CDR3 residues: CASSGGQGAYLYEQFF. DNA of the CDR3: TGCGCCAGCAGCGGAGGACAGGGTGCCTACCTGTATGAGCAGTTCTTC.

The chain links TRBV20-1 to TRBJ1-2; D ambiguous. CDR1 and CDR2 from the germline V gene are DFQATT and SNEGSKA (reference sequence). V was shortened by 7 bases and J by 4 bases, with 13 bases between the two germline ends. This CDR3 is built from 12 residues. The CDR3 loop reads CSVTANLYGYTF. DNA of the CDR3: TGCAGTGTTACAGCAAACCTCTATGGCTACACCTTC.

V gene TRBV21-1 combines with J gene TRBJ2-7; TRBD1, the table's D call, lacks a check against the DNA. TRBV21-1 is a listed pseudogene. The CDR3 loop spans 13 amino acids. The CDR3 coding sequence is TGTGCCAGCAGCAAGGACACCGACTACGAGCAGTACTTC. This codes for CASSKDTDYEQYF.

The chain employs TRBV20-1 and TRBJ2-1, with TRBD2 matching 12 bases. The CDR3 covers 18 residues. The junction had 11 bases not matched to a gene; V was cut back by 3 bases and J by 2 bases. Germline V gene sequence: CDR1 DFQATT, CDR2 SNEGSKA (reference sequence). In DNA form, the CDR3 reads TGCAGTGCTAGGAAGGGACTAGCGGGCCGTCTTCCCTACAATGAGCAGTTCTTC. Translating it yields CSARKGLAGRLPYNEQFF.

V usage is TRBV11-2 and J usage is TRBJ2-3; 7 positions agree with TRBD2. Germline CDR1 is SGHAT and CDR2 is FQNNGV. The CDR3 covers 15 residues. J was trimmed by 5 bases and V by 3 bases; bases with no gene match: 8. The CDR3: CASSFTGGGVDTQYF. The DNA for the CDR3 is TGTGCCAGCAGCTTTACTGGCGGGGGTGTAGATACGCAGTATTTT.

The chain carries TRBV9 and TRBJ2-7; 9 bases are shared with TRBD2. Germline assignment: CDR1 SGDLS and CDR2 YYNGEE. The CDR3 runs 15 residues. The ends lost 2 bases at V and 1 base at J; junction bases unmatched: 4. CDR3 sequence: CASSVASGDSYEQYF. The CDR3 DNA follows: TGTGCCAGCAGCGTTGCTAGCGGGGATTCCTACGAGCAGTACTTC. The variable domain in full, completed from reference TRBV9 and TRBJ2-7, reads DSGVTQTPKHLITATGQRVTLRCSPRSGDLSVYWYQQSLDQGLQFLIQYYNGEERAKGNILERFSAQQFPDLHSELNLSSLELGDSALYFCASSVASGDSYEQYFGPGTRLTVT.

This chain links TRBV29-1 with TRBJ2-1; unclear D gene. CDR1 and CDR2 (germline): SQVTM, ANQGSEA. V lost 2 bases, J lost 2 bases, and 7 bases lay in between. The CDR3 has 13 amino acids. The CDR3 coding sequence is TGCAGCGTTGAACTGCGTGCCTACAATGAGCAGTTCTTC. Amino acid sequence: CSVELRAYNEQFF.

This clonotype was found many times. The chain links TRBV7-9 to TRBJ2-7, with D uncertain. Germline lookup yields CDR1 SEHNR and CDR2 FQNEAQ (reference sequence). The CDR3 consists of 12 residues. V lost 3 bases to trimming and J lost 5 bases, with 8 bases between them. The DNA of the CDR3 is TGTGCCAGCAGCTTCCGGGTGGACGAGCAGTACTTC. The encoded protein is CASSFRVDEQYF.

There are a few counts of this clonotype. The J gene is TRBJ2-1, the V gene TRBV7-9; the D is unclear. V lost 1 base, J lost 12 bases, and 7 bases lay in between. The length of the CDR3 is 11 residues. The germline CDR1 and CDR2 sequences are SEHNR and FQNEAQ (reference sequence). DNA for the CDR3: TGTGCCAGCAGCTTAGGACTGAGGCAGTTCTTC. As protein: CASSLGLRQFF.

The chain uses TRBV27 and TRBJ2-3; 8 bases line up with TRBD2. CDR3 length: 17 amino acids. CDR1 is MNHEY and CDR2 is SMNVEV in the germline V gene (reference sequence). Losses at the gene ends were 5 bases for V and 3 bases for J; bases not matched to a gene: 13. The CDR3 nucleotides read TGTGCCAGCAGTCCCCTTGGACTAGCTGGTCGGACAGATACGCAGTATTTT. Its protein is CASSPLGLAGRTDTQYF.

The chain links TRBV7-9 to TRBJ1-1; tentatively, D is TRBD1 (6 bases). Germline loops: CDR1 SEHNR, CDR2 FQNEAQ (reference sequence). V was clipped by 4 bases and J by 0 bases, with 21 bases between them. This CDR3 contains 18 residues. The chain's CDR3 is CASSSIMTGILMNTEAFF. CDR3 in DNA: TGTGCCAGCAGCTCTATTATGACAGGTATTCTCATGAACACTGAAGCTTTCTTT.

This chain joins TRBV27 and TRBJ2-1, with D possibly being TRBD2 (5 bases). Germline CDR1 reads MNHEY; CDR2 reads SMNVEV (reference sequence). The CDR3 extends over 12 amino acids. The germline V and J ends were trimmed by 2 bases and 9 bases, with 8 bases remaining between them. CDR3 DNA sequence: TGTGCCAGCAGTTTACCTGCGGGTGAGCAGTTCTTC. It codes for CASSLPAGEQFF.

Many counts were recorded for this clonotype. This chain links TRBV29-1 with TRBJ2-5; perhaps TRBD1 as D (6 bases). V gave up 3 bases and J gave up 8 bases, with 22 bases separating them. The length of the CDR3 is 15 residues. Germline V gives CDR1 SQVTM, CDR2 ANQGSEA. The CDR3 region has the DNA TGCAGCGTTGACGGGCAGGGGATTTACGCAGAAACCCAGTACTTC. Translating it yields CSVDGQGIYAETQYF.

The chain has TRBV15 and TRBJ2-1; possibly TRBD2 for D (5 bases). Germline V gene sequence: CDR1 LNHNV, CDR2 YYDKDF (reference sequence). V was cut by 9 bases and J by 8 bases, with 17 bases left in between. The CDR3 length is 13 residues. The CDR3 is CATGPRTSDEQFF. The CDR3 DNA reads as TGTGCCACTGGTCCCCGGACTTCGGATGAGCAGTTCTTC.

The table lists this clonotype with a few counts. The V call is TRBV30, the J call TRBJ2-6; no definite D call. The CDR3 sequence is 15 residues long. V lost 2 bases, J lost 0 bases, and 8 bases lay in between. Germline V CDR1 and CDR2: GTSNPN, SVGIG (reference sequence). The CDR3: CAWSWLGSGANVLTF. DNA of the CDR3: TGTGCCTGGAGTTGGTTGGGCTCTGGGGCCAACGTCCTGACTTTC.

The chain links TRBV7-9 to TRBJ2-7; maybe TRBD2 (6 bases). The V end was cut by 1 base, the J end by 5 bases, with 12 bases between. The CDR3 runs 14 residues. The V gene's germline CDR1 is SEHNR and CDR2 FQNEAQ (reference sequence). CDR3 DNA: TGTGCCAGCAGCTTAGTGCCCGGAGGGGACGAGCAGTACTTC. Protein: CASSLVPGGDEQYF. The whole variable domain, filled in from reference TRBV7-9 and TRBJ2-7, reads DTGVSQNPRHKITKRGQNVTFRCDPISEHNRLYWYRQTLGQGPEFLTYFQNEAQLEKSRLLSDRFSAERPKGSFSTLEIQRTEQGDSAMYLCASSLVPGGDEQYFGPGTRLTVT.

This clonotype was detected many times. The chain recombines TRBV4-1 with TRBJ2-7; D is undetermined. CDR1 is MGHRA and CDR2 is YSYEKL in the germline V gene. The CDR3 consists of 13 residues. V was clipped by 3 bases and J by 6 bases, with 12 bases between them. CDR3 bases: TGCGCCAGCAGCCAGATCTTGGGTCGCGAGCAGTACTTC. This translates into CASSQILGREQYF.

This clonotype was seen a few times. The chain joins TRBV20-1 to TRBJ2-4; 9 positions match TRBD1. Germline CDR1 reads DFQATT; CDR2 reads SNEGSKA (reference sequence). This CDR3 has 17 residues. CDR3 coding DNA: TGCAGCTTCTACCGGGACAGGGTTCACCTAGCCAAAAACATTCAGTACTTC. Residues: CSFYRDRVHLAKNIQYF.

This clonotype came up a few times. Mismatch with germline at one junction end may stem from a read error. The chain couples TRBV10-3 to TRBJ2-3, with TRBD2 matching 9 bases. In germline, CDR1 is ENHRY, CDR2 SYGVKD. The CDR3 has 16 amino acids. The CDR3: CAISESRTSVTDAQYF. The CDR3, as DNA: TGTGCCATCAGTGAGTCCAGGACTAGCGTCACAGATGCGCAGTATTTT.

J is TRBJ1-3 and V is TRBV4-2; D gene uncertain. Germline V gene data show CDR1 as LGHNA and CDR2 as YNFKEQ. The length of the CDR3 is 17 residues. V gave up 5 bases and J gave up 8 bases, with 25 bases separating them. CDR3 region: CASSYLLLDSFLDTIYF. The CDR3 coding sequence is TGTGCCAGCAGCTACCTGCTTCTGGACTCGTTTTTGGACACCATATATTTT.

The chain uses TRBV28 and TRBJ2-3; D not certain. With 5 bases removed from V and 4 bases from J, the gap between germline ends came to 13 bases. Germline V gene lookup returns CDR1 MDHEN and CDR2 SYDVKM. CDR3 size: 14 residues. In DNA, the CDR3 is TGTGCCAGCAGTCCTTTCAGGCAAGCAGATACGCAGTATTTT. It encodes CASSPFRQADTQYF. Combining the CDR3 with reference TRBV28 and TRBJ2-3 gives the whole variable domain DVKVTQSSRYLVKRTGEKVFLECVQDMDHENMFWYRQDPGLGLRLIYFSYDVKMKEKGDIPEGYSVSREKKERFSLILESASTNQTSMYLCASSPFRQADTQYFGPGTRLTVL.

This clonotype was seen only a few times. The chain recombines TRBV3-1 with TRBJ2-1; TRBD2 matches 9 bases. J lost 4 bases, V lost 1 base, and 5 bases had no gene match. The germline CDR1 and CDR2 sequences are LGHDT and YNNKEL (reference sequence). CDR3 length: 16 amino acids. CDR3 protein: CASSQATSGIYNEQFF. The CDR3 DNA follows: TGTGCCAGCAGCCAAGCGACTAGCGGAATTTACAATGAGCAGTTCTTC.

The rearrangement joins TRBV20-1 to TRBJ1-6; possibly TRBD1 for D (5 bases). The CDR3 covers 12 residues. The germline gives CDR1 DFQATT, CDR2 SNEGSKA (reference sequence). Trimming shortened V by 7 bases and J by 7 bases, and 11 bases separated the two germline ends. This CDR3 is CSVWEGNSPLHF. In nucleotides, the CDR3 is TGCAGTGTATGGGAGGGGAATTCACCCCTCCACTTT.

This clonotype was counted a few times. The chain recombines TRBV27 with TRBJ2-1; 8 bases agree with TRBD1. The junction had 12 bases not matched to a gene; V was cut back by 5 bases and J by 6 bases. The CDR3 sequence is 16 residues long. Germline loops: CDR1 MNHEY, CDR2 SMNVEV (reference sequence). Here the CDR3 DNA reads TGTGCCAGCAGTACCCCCGGACAGGGCTTATTCAATGAGCAGTTCTTC. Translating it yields CASSTPGQGLFNEQFF.

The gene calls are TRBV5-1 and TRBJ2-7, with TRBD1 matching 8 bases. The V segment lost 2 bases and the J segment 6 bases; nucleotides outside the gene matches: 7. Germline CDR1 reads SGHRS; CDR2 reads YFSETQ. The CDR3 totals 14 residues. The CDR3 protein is CASSLPDRVSEQYF. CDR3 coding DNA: TGCGCCAGCAGCTTACCGGACAGGGTCTCCGAGCAGTACTTC.

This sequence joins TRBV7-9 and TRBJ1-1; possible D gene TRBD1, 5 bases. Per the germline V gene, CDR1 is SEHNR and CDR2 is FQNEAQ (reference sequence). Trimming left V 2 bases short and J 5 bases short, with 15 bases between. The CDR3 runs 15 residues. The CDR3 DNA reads TGTGCCAGCAGCTTAAGACAGACCTTGGATACTGAAGCTTTCTTT. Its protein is CASSLRQTLDTEAFF. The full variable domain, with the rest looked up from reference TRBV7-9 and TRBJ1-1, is DTGVSQNPRHKITKRGQNVTFRCDPISEHNRLYWYRQTLGQGPEFLTYFQNEAQLEKSRLLSDRFSAERPKGSFSTLEIQRTEQGDSAMYLCASSLRQTLDTEAFFGQGTRLTVV.

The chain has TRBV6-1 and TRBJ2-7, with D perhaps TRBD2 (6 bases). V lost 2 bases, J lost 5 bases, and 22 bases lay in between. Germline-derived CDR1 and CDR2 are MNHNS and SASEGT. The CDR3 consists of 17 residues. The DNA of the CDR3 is TGTGCCAGCAGTGAATGGGTTGGAGGGGTCAGCTTTGACGAGCAGTACTTC. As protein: CASSEWVGGVSFDEQYF.